These 18 T cell receptor beta chains were sequenced from one sample in a study of shared T cell receptors in the human thymus. TCRdb keeps only in-frame clones here, not all; method: immunoSEQ multiplex PCR. Of hundreds of thousands of clones in the sample, 85% to 90% were seen once. These records were also assigned to another study, of human thymus T cells.

Input material: thymocytes. The receptor set was obtained from a boy under three years old with a congenital heart defect.

CDR3 in amino acids: CASSHGQGPPYEQYF. CDR3 sequence (DNA): TGTGCCAGCAGCCATGGACAGGGCCCACCTTACGAGCAGTACTTC. The V and J genes are TRBV14 and TRBJ2-7; 8 positions match TRBD1. Germline CDR1 and CDR2: SGHDN and FVKESK. V dropped 3 bases and J dropped 4; count of bases not matched to a gene: 8. The CDR3 sequence is 15 residues long.

The chain joins TRBV4-2 to TRBJ2-5, with TRBD2 matching over 12 bases. CDR1 and CDR2 from the germline V gene are LGHNA and YNFKEQ. The CDR3 is 19 amino acids. V shed 0 bases, J shed 0 bases, and the junction held 8 bases outside the gene matches. In nucleotides, the CDR3 is TGTGCCAGCAGCCAAGATAAGGCTAGCGGGAGGGCCTACCAAGAGACCCAGTACTTC. This translates into CASSQDKASGRAYQETQYF.

This chain uses TRBV7-2 with TRBJ2-1, with D maybe TRBD2 (5 bases). The length of the CDR3 is 15 residues. Germline lookup yields CDR1 SGHTA and CDR2 FQGNSA. V was cut by 2 bases and J by 3 bases, with 11 bases left in between. This CDR3 reads CASSLPPADYNEQFF. Here the CDR3 DNA reads TGTGCCAGCAGCTTACCCCCAGCGGACTACAATGAGCAGTTCTTC.

The chain has TRBV5-6 and TRBJ2-1; 9 positions match TRBD2. The CDR3 loop spans 14 amino acids. J gave up 5 bases and V 0 bases, and 0 bases lay outside the gene matches. Germline CDR1 and CDR2: SGHDT and YYEEEE. CDR3 sequence: CASSLGLADNEQFF. CDR3 bases: TGTGCCAGCAGCTTGGGACTAGCGGACAATGAGCAGTTCTTC.

This clone was recorded once. This chain links TRBV11-2 with TRBJ2-7; 7 nucleotides agree with TRBD2. Trimming took 5 bases from V and 6 from J; bases not matched to a gene: 13. In germline, CDR1 is SGHAT, CDR2 FQNNGV. The CDR3 extends over 15 amino acids. The CDR3 region has the DNA TGTGCCAGCAGCCCAGATCTGGGGGGGGATCGCGAGCAGTACTTC. Residues: CASSPDLGGDREQYF.

This chain uses TRBV28 with TRBJ1-5; D is undetermined. This CDR3 is 11 amino acids long. The germline CDR1 and CDR2 sequences are MDHEN and SYDVKM. The V gene lost 9 bases and the J gene lost 6 bases, with 9 bases spanning the gap. In DNA, the CDR3 is TGTGCCAGGCGAGGGATTCAGCCCCAGCATTTT. It is translated as CARRGIQPQHF.

V is TRBV27 and J is TRBJ1-2, with 9 bases lining up with TRBD1. V shed 6 bases and J 4 bases; nucleotides not matched to a gene: 6. This CDR3 spans 14 amino acids. Germline assignment: CDR1 MNHEY and CDR2 SMNVEV (reference sequence). The CDR3 DNA follows: TGTGCCAGCAGGGGGGGGACAGGGAGCTATGGCTACACCTTC. Its protein product is CASRGGTGSYGYTF.

The V call is TRBV4-1, the J call TRBJ2-7; D is possibly TRBD1 (6 bases). Trimming shortened V by 1 base and J by 2 bases, and 12 bases separated the two germline ends. Germline CDR1 is MGHRA and CDR2 is YSYEKL. The CDR3 length is 15 residues. Written as DNA, the CDR3 is TGCGCCAGCAGCCAAGGAAGACAGGCCACCTACGAGCAGTACTTC. Its protein product is CASSQGRQATYEQYF.

The genes are TRBV21-1 and TRBJ2-5; the table calls TRBD2, which could not be checked here. TRBV21-1 is classified as a pseudogene. This CDR3 comprises 17 residues. The CDR3 loop is CASSILISRSSWETQYF. CDR3 coding DNA: TGTGCCAGCAGCATCCTTATTTCGAGGTCCTCTTGGGAGACCCAGTACTTC.

This chain links TRBV7-4 with TRBJ1-1; TRBD1 matches at 8 bases. V was clipped by 2 bases and J by 3 bases; unmatched bases: 11. Germline loops: CDR1 SGHVT, CDR2 SQSDAQ. The CDR3 is 17 amino acids. As DNA, the CDR3 is TGTGCCAGCAGCTTAAGGCAGGGGGCGACGAGTTACACTGAAGCTTTCTTT. This sequence encodes CASSLRQGATSYTEAFF.

The rearrangement joins TRBV28 to TRBJ2-1, with a weak D call TRBD1 (5 bases). Germline assignment: CDR1 MDHEN and CDR2 SYDVKM. Trimming stripped 5 bases from V and 1 base from J, with 21 bases between. The CDR3 covers 18 residues. The CDR3 region is CASSPPTLKGISYNEQFF. DNA for the CDR3: TGTGCCAGCAGTCCTCCCACTTTAAAGGGGATATCCTACAATGAGCAGTTCTTC.

V usage is TRBV27 and J usage is TRBJ2-7; TRBD2 agrees at 10 bases. Per germline, CDR1 MNHEY and CDR2 SMNVEV (reference sequence). With 7 bases clipped from V and 5 bases from J, the junction kept 11 bases outside the gene matches. This CDR3 comprises 15 residues. The CDR3 reads CASKRSGRVVNEQYF. The CDR3 DNA follows: TGTGCCAGCAAAAGGAGCGGGAGGGTAGTCAACGAGCAGTACTTC.

The rearrangement links TRBV7-2 to TRBJ2-5; D remains unclear. Germline values: CDR1 SGHTA, CDR2 FQGNSA. Trimming cost V 4 bases and J 5 bases, with 11 bases left between them. CDR3 length: 13 residues. This CDR3 is CASSYPALETQYF. Here the CDR3 DNA reads TGTGCCAGCAGCTACCCCGCGTTGGAGACCCAGTACTTC.

The chain combines TRBV9 with TRBJ2-5, with TRBD1 matching 9 bases. V was clipped by 3 bases and J by 5 bases; unmatched bases: 8. CDR1 and CDR2 from the germline V gene are SGDLS and YYNGEE. The CDR3 totals 15 residues. CDR3 amino acids: CASSAHRGLGETQYF. CDR3 in DNA: TGTGCCAGCAGCGCGCACAGGGGGCTGGGGGAGACCCAGTACTTC.

This clone was found a few times. The rearrangement uses TRBV7-9 and TRBJ2-3, with D possibly TRBD1 on 7 matching bases. Trimming stripped 5 bases from V and 2 bases from J, with 14 bases between. CDR3 length equals 15 residues. CDR1 and CDR2 (germline): SEHNR, FQNEAQ (reference sequence). CDR3 amino acids: CASSRGQGVTDTQYF. CDR3 bases: TGTGCCAGCAGCCGGGGGCAGGGGGTCACAGATACGCAGTATTTT.

The rearrangement uses TRBV28 and TRBJ2-1, with TRBD2 matching over 7 bases. This CDR3 region has 19 residues. Losses at the gene ends were 5 bases for V and 0 bases for J; bases not matched to a gene: 16. The germline CDR1 and CDR2 sequences are MDHEN and SYDVKM. In nucleotides, the CDR3 is TGTGCCAGCAGTACAGACCGTCCAACTAGCGTGGGCTCCTACAATGAGCAGTTCTTC. This translates into CASSTDRPTSVGSYNEQFF.

The rearrangement joins TRBV29-1 to TRBJ2-2; TRBD1 matches 7 bases. The CDR3 spans 16 residues. Trimming cost V 0 bases and J 0 bases; bases outside gene matches: 4. CDR1 is SQVTM and CDR2 is ANQGSEA in the germline V gene. DNA of the CDR3: TGCAGCGTTGAAGATCCACAGGGGTCGAACACCGGGGAGCTGTTTTTT. Translated, it gives CSVEDPQGSNTGELFF.

The chain joins TRBV15 to TRBJ2-7; no firm D call. The germline CDR1 and CDR2 sequences are LNHNV and YYDKDF (reference sequence). With 0 bases removed from V and 3 bases from J, the gap between germline ends came to 15 bases. This CDR3 has 16 amino acids. The CDR3 reads CATSRDAGIRNYEQYF. CDR3 DNA: TGTGCCACCAGCAGAGATGCAGGCATAAGGAACTACGAGCAGTACTTC.